This is a list of T cell receptor beta chains from one sample in a study of OX40 agonist ivuxolimab in advanced cancers. TCRdb's copy holds only in-frame clones and misses some; the assay was immunoSEQ multiplex PCR. Among around 83,000 clones, about 91% were seen once, and the ten largest hold approximately 2.5%. The source was CD4+ or CD8+ T cells sorted from blood, collected in a trial of the OX40 agonist ivuxolimab. The receptors derive from an adult with an advanced solid tumor such as melanoma, head and neck, liver or kidney cancer. The CDR3 runs from the conserved cysteine through the conserved F or W. A D gene is named only where the DNA matches it firmly. Only some rows state a clone size, as once, few, many or a class for expanded clones.

v_gene: TRBV29-1
d_gene: .
abundance: .
j_gene: TRBJ2-6
CDR3nt: TGCAGCGTCATAGCTTCAGGGGCCAACGTCCTGACTTTC
CDR3aa: CSVIASGANVLTF

v_gene: TRBV5-1
d_gene: .
abundance: .
j_gene: TRBJ2-7
CDR3nt: TGCGCCAGCAGGCCCGACTCTAGGCCGCAAGGAGGGGAGCAGTACTTC
CDR3aa: CASRPDSRPQGGEQYF

v_gene: TRBV2
d_gene: .
abundance: .
j_gene: TRBJ1-1
CDR3nt: TGTGCCAGCAGTGCTGGGGGTATGAACACTGAAGCTTTCTTT
CDR3aa: CASSAGGMNTEAFF

v_gene: TRBV2
d_gene: TRBD1
abundance: once
j_gene: TRBJ1-2
CDR3nt: TGTGCCAGCAGTGATAGACAGGGAAACATTTATGGCTACACCTTC
CDR3aa: CASSDRQGNIYGYTF

v_gene: TRBV9
d_gene: .
abundance: .
j_gene: TRBJ1-5
CDR3nt: TGTGCCAGCAGCGTATCAGGGAATGGGCAGCCCCAGCATTTT
CDR3aa: CASSVSGNGQPQHF

v_gene: TRBV5-1
d_gene: TRBD2
abundance: .
j_gene: TRBJ2-3
CDR3nt: TGCGCCAGCAGCTTGGATATAGCGGGAGACCCAGATACGCAGTATTTT
CDR3aa: CASSLDIAGDPDTQYF

v_gene: TRBV5-6
d_gene: .
abundance: once
j_gene: TRBJ1-3
CDR3nt: TGTGCCACCCGTAGCCTTAACTCTGGAAACACCATATATTTT
CDR3aa: CATRSLNSGNTIYF

v_gene: TRBV27
d_gene: .
abundance: .
j_gene: TRBJ1-2
CDR3nt: TGTGCCAGCTGTCGGGATGACGGCTACACCTTC
CDR3aa: CASCRDDGYTF

v_gene: TRBV18
d_gene: .
abundance: few
j_gene: TRBJ1-4
CDR3nt: TGTGCCAGCTCAGACAGAAATGAAAAACTGTTTTTT
CDR3aa: CASSDRNEKLFF

v_gene: TRBV28
d_gene: TRBD1
abundance: .
j_gene: TRBJ1-2
CDR3nt: TGTGCCAGCAGCCTCACAGGGGGCTATGGCTACACCTTC
CDR3aa: CASSLTGGYGYTF

v_gene: TRBV5-1
d_gene: .
abundance: .
j_gene: TRBJ1-1
CDR3nt: TGCGCCAGCAGCCCTCAGGCCATGAACACTGAAGCTTTCTTT
CDR3aa: CASSPQAMNTEAFF

v_gene: TRBV6-5
d_gene: .
abundance: .
j_gene: TRBJ2-7
CDR3nt: TGTGCCAGCAGACTTACACGGAATTCCTACGAGCAGTACTTC
CDR3aa: CASRLTRNSYEQYF

v_gene: TRBV28
d_gene: TRBD2
abundance: once
j_gene: TRBJ2-7
CDR3nt: TGTGCCAGCAGTCCCGTCCCCGGAACTAGCGGGAGACCGTACGAGCAGTACTTC
CDR3aa: CASSPVPGTSGRPYEQYF

v_gene: TRBV5-6
d_gene: TRBD2
abundance: .
j_gene: TRBJ2-1
CDR3nt: TGTGCCAGCAGCTTGGGACTAGCGGATTCCTACAATGAGCAGTTCTTC
CDR3aa: CASSLGLADSYNEQFF

v_gene: TRBV14
d_gene: .
abundance: few
j_gene: TRBJ2-5
CDR3nt: TGTGCCAGCAGCCGCCTGGGAGTTACAGTCAACCAAGAGACCCAGTACTTC
CDR3aa: CASSRLGVTVNQETQYF

v_gene: TRBV18
d_gene: .
abundance: .
j_gene: TRBJ2-4
CDR3nt: TGTGCCAGCTCACCGACAAGTGGACAAAACATTCAGTACTTC
CDR3aa: CASSPTSGQNIQYF

v_gene: TRBV2
d_gene: TRBD2
abundance: .
j_gene: TRBJ2-7
CDR3nt: TGTGCCAGCAGCCTAGCGGGTGGATCCTACGAGCAGTACTTC
CDR3aa: CASSLAGGSYEQYF

v_gene: TRBV6-5
d_gene: .
abundance: .
j_gene: TRBJ1-4
CDR3nt: TGTGCCAGCAGACTGATCGGGACTAATGAAAAACTGTTTTTT
CDR3aa: CASRLIGTNEKLFF

v_gene: TRBV5-1
d_gene: .
abundance: .
j_gene: TRBJ2-7
CDR3nt: TGCGCCAGCAGCTTGGCCGAGAGGGAAGGGGACGAGCAGTACTTC
CDR3aa: CASSLAEREGDEQYF

v_gene: TRBV5-5
d_gene: .
abundance: .
j_gene: TRBJ2-1
CDR3nt: TGTGCCAGCAGCTTAGCGGTACCAAACAATGAGCAGTTCTTC
CDR3aa: CASSLAVPNNEQFF

v_gene: TRBV4-3
d_gene: .
abundance: .
j_gene: TRBJ1-2
CDR3nt: TGCGCCAGCAGCCAAGATTTCGGCCAGAACTATGGCTACACCTTC
CDR3aa: CASSQDFGQNYGYTF

v_gene: TRBV28
d_gene: .
abundance: .
j_gene: TRBJ2-2
CDR3nt: TGTGCCAGCAGTTCAGGGCGGGGGCCGGTAGGGGAGCTGTTTTTT
CDR3aa: CASSSGRGPVGELFF

v_gene: TRBV6-6
d_gene: TRBD2
abundance: .
j_gene: TRBJ2-7
CDR3nt: TGTGCCAGCAGTTTCCGTCCTAGCGGTACCTACGAGCAGTACTTC
CDR3aa: CASSFRPSGTYEQYF

v_gene: TRBV6-5
d_gene: .
abundance: .
j_gene: TRBJ2-3
CDR3nt: TGTGCCAGCAGTTACGCAGGGCTGAGCACAGATACGCAGTATTTT
CDR3aa: CASSYAGLSTDTQYF

v_gene: TRBV28
d_gene: .
abundance: .
j_gene: TRBJ2-6
CDR3nt: TGTGCCAGCAGTTTTCGTGGGGCCAACGTCCTGACTTTC
CDR3aa: CASSFRGANVLTF

v_gene: TRBV10-1
d_gene: .
abundance: .
j_gene: TRBJ2-3
CDR3nt: TGCGCCAGCTCCAAGGACCTCACAGATACGCAGTATTTT
CDR3aa: CASSKDLTDTQYF

v_gene: TRBV7-9
d_gene: .
abundance: once
j_gene: TRBJ2-7
CDR3nt: TGTGCCAGCAGGGGCACTCGGGACGGGACCTACGAGCAGTACTTC
CDR3aa: CASRGTRDGTYEQYF

v_gene: TRBV6-6
d_gene: .
abundance: once
j_gene: TRBJ2-7
CDR3nt: TGTGCCAGCAGCCCAAGCTACGAGCAGTACTTC
CDR3aa: CASSPSYEQYF

v_gene: TRBV28
d_gene: TRBD2
abundance: .
j_gene: TRBJ2-5
CDR3nt: TGTGCCAGCAGTTTAGCGCAGCGGGGAGAGACCCAGTACTTC
CDR3aa: CASSLAQRGETQYF

v_gene: TRBV10-3
d_gene: .
abundance: .
j_gene: TRBJ2-4
CDR3nt: TGTGCCATCAGTGACCCGGCCCTAGCCAAAAACATTCAGTACTTC
CDR3aa: CAISDPALAKNIQYF

v_gene: TRBV6-5
d_gene: .
abundance: .
j_gene: TRBJ2-4
CDR3nt: TGTGCCAGCAGTAATGCTTTAGCCAAAAACATTCAGTACTTC
CDR3aa: CASSNALAKNIQYF

v_gene: TRBV30
d_gene: .
abundance: .
j_gene: TRBJ1-5
CDR3nt: TGTGCCTGGAGCGATGGACAGTCCGGCAATCAGCCCCAGCATTTT
CDR3aa: CAWSDGQSGNQPQHF

v_gene: TRBV18
d_gene: .
abundance: once
j_gene: TRBJ2-7
CDR3nt: TGTGCCAGCTCAACCGGGACATACTACGAGCAGTACTTC
CDR3aa: CASSTGTYYEQYF

v_gene: TRBV5-1
d_gene: .
abundance: .
j_gene: TRBJ2-5
CDR3nt: TGCGCCAGCAGTCAGGGCGCCCAAGAGACCCAGTACTTC
CDR3aa: CASSQGAQETQYF

v_gene: TRBV7-8
d_gene: .
abundance: .
j_gene: TRBJ2-3
CDR3nt: TGTGCCAGCAGCTTAGTGAAGGGTACGCAGTATTTT
CDR3aa: CASSLVKGTQYF

v_gene: TRBV28
d_gene: .
abundance: .
j_gene: TRBJ1-4
CDR3nt: TGTGCCAGCAGGGGGGGTTTTAATGAAAAACTGTTTTTT
CDR3aa: CASRGGFNEKLFF

v_gene: TRBV5-6
d_gene: .
abundance: .
j_gene: TRBJ2-3
CDR3nt: TGTGCCAGCAGCTGGGGAGGCAGCGATACGCAGTATTTT
CDR3aa: CASSWGGSDTQYF

v_gene: TRBV18
d_gene: .
abundance: .
j_gene: TRBJ2-7
CDR3nt: TGTGCCAGCTCACCACTACAGGGCTACGAGCAGTACTTC
CDR3aa: CASSPLQGYEQYF

v_gene: TRBV11-2
d_gene: .
abundance: .
j_gene: TRBJ1-5
CDR3nt: TGTGCCAGCAGCCCGGGGGATAATCAGCCCCAGCATTTT
CDR3aa: CASSPGDNQPQHF

v_gene: TRBV21-1
d_gene: .
abundance: .
j_gene: TRBJ2-3
CDR3nt: TGTGCCAGCAGCACAGGAGGGGGGGGCCCCCGTAGGACCGACACAGATACGCAGTATTTT
CDR3aa: CASSTGGGGPRRTDTDTQYF

v_gene: TRBV7-9
d_gene: .
abundance: .
j_gene: TRBJ1-3
CDR3nt: TGTGCCAGCAGCTTAGATGCGGGGCCGGGAAACACCATATATTTT
CDR3aa: CASSLDAGPGNTIYF

v_gene: TRBV27
d_gene: TRBD1
abundance: .
j_gene: TRBJ2-7
CDR3nt: TGTGCCAACACCCAGGGGAAGACAGGGGGCTTCTCTCCAACCTACGAGCAGTACTTC
CDR3aa: CANTQGKTGGFSPTYEQYF

v_gene: TRBV5-8
d_gene: .
abundance: .
j_gene: TRBJ1-1
CDR3nt: TGTGCCAGCAGCGTCCGGGATAGGGTTGGGGCTTTCTTT
CDR3aa: CASSVRDRVGAFF

v_gene: TRBV5-5
d_gene: TRBD1
abundance: .
j_gene: TRBJ1-5
CDR3nt: TGTGCCAGCAGCAGAGGGGGCGTCGGACAGCCCCAGCATTTT
CDR3aa: CASSRGGVGQPQHF

v_gene: TRBV6-1
d_gene: .
abundance: once
j_gene: TRBJ1-4
CDR3nt: TGTGCCAGCAGTGAAGCGCTCCGAAGGGTTTATGAAAAACTGTTTTTT
CDR3aa: CASSEALRRVYEKLFF

v_gene: TRBV14
d_gene: .
abundance: .
j_gene: TRBJ2-7
CDR3nt: TGTGCCAGCAGCCTCGGACCCGGGAAGGAGCAGTACTTC
CDR3aa: CASSLGPGKEQYF

v_gene: TRBV28
d_gene: TRBD1
abundance: few
j_gene: TRBJ1-5
CDR3nt: TGTGCCAGCACAGGGGGAGGTCAGCCCCAGCATTTT
CDR3aa: CASTGGGQPQHF

v_gene: TRBV9
d_gene: .
abundance: .
j_gene: TRBJ2-2
CDR3nt: TGTGCCAGCAGCGTAGCCCCCGGGGGCGGGGAGCTGTTTTTT
CDR3aa: CASSVAPGGGELFF

v_gene: TRBV28
d_gene: .
abundance: .
j_gene: TRBJ2-2
CDR3nt: TGTGCCAGCAGTTTATACCGGGAGCTGTTTTTT
CDR3aa: CASSLYRELFF

v_gene: TRBV4-2
d_gene: .
abundance: .
j_gene: TRBJ1-3
CDR3nt: TGTGCCAGCAGCCAAGAGACGGTCTCTGGAAACACCATATATTTT
CDR3aa: CASSQETVSGNTIYF

v_gene: TRBV19
d_gene: TRBD1
abundance: .
j_gene: TRBJ1-5
CDR3nt: TGTGCCAGTAGTGCCGGGACAGGGAGTCAGCCCCAGCATTTT
CDR3aa: CASSAGTGSQPQHF

v_gene: TRBV6-1
d_gene: .
abundance: .
j_gene: TRBJ1-1
CDR3nt: TGTGCCAGCAGCCCCGGCGGGGGACCGGCTTTCTTT
CDR3aa: CASSPGGGPAFF

v_gene: TRBV11-3
d_gene: TRBD1
abundance: .
j_gene: TRBJ1-5
CDR3nt: TGTGCCAGCAGCGCACAGGGGGAGGGTCAGCCCCAGCATTTT
CDR3aa: CASSAQGEGQPQHF

v_gene: TRBV9
d_gene: TRBD2
abundance: .
j_gene: TRBJ2-2
CDR3nt: TGTGCCAGCAGCCGGGAGGTAGCGGCGAACACCGGGGAGCTGTTTTTT
CDR3aa: CASSREVAANTGELFF

v_gene: TRBV30
d_gene: TRBD1
abundance: .
j_gene: TRBJ1-4
CDR3nt: TGTGCCTGGAGTTCGACAGGGAACGAAAAACTGTTTTTT
CDR3aa: CAWSSTGNEKLFF

v_gene: TRBV18
d_gene: TRBD1
abundance: .
j_gene: TRBJ1-6
CDR3nt: TGTGCCAGCTCACAGGGACAGGGTAATTCACCCCTCCACTTT
CDR3aa: CASSQGQGNSPLHF

v_gene: TRBV25-1
d_gene: .
abundance: .
j_gene: TRBJ2-1
CDR3nt: TGTGCCAGCAGTGAATCGTTATTACTGTCCACAGAGCAGTTCTTC
CDR3aa: CASSESLLLSTEQFF

v_gene: TRBV7-3
d_gene: TRBD2
abundance: .
j_gene: TRBJ2-2
CDR3nt: TGTGCCAGCAGCTTAGGGGGACTAGCGAGCACCGGGGAGCTGTTTTTT
CDR3aa: CASSLGGLASTGELFF

v_gene: TRBV28
d_gene: TRBD1
abundance: .
j_gene: TRBJ1-5
CDR3nt: TGTGCCAGCAGCAACTATGCGGGACAGAGCAATCAGCCCCAGCATTTT
CDR3aa: CASSNYAGQSNQPQHF

v_gene: TRBV25-1
d_gene: TRBD2
abundance: .
j_gene: TRBJ2-1
CDR3nt: TGTGCCAGCAGTCCATGGGGGACTAGCGGTAATGAGCAGTTCTTC
CDR3aa: CASSPWGTSGNEQFF